The 19 T cell receptor beta chains in this list originate from one sample, sequenced in a study of spatial heterogeneity in lung cancer. The time point here: sample taken at primary tumor resection. Sequencing of whole RNA from tumor, nontumor lung or frozen PBMC involved no sorting. TCRdb ran MiXCR on the 5' RACE reads and lists one entry per CDR3 protein. The sample consists of over 90,000 distinct CDR3 sequences, around 8.6% of them appearing once. The sample here was PBMCs, taken at surgery. The receptors here all came from a male donor with early-stage non-small cell lung cancer.

The chain carries TRBV11-1 and TRBJ2-1; 7 nucleotides agree with TRBD1. The germline V gene encodes CDR1 SGHAT and CDR2 FQDESV (reference sequence). The CDR3 length is 14 residues. V trimming: 5 bases; J trimming: 2 bases; junction bases outside the gene matches: 3. DNA for the CDR3: TGTGCCAGCAGCAACCAGGGGGCCTACAATGAGCAGTTCTTC. It encodes CASSNQGAYNEQFF. Looking up the rest from reference TRBV11-1 and TRBJ2-1 gives the full variable domain: EAEVAQSPRYKITEKSQAVAFWCDPISGHATLYWYRQILGQGPELLVQFQDESVVDDSQLPKDRFSAERLKGVDSTLKIQPAELGDSAMYLCASSNQGAYNEQFFGPGTRLTVL.

This rearrangement joins TRBV6-5 to TRBJ1-4; 12 nucleotides match TRBD1. In germline, CDR1 is MNHEY, CDR2 SVGAGI. V shed 5 bases and J 7 bases; nucleotides not matched to a gene: 5. This CDR3 is 15 amino acids long. In DNA, the CDR3 is TGTGCCAGCAGTCAAGGGACAGGGGGCTTTGAAAAACTGTTTTTT. It encodes CASSQGTGGFEKLFF.

V gene TRBV6-1 combines with J gene TRBJ1-5, with TRBD1 matching 8 bases. CDR3 size: 16 residues. The V and J ends lost 3 bases and 5 bases, in that order; junction bases with no gene match: 9. Germline V gene sequence: CDR1 MNHNS, CDR2 SASEGT. The CDR3 reads CASSEATGGRDQPQHF. CDR3 coding DNA: TGTGCCAGCAGTGAGGCAACAGGGGGGAGGGATCAGCCCCAGCATTTT.

This clonotype has at least ten counts. This chain uses TRBV11-1 with TRBJ2-1; maybe TRBD1 (6 bases). The V end lost 5 bases, the J end lost 4 bases, and 21 bases lay between the germline ends. Germline V CDR1 and CDR2: SGHAT, FQDESV (reference sequence). The CDR3 loop spans 17 amino acids. CDR3 residues: CASSPRQAQIPYNEQFF. DNA of the CDR3: TGTGCCAGCAGCCCTCGACAGGCCCAGATCCCTTACAATGAGCAGTTCTTC.

This clonotype turned up a few times. The chain recombines TRBV10-1 with TRBJ2-1, with TRBD2 matching 10 bases. J lost 5 bases, V lost 6 bases, and 4 bases had no gene match. The CDR3 length is 14 residues. Germline V gene lookup returns CDR1 WNHNN and CDR2 SYGVQD (reference sequence). This CDR3 is CASSNSGGNNEQFF. CDR3 DNA sequence: TGCGCCAGCAGCAATAGCGGGGGGAACAATGAGCAGTTCTTC.

The rearrangement uses TRBV5-1 and TRBJ2-5; 9 nucleotides agree with TRBD1. The CDR3 runs 14 residues. Germline V gene sequence: CDR1 SGHRS, CDR2 YFSETQ. V was clipped by 3 bases and J by 5 bases; unmatched bases: 5. The CDR3 DNA is TGCGCCAGCAGCTCCCCCGGGACAGGGGAGACCCAGTACTTC. Its translation: CASSSPGTGETQYF.

This clonotype appeared a few times. V and J are TRBV7-3 and TRBJ2-2, with unresolved D. This CDR3 has 13 residues. CDR1 and CDR2 (germline): SGHTA, FQGTGA. Trimming took off 4 bases at V and 4 bases at J, with 7 bases between the two ends. CDR3 region: CASSSDFTGELFF. The CDR3 DNA reads as TGTGCCAGCAGCTCCGACTTCACCGGGGAGCTGTTTTTT.

This clonotype was seen ten or more times. This rearrangement joins TRBV29-1 to TRBJ1-2; 7 bases agree with TRBD1. Germline-derived CDR1 and CDR2 are SQVTM and ANQGSEA. The CDR3 has 13 amino acids. V trimming: 8 bases; J trimming: 1 base; junction bases outside the gene matches: 7. The CDR3 loop reads CSLWTGDNYGYTF. In DNA form, the CDR3 reads TGCAGCCTCTGGACAGGAGATAACTATGGCTACACCTTC.

The chain couples TRBV25-1 to TRBJ2-2, with D hard to call. V lost 2 bases and J 2 bases, leaving 9 bases between the germline ends. CDR1 and CDR2 (germline): MGHDK, SYGVNS. CDR3 length: 15 residues. The CDR3 region has the DNA TGTGCCAGCAGTGAAGCCGGGTTTAACACCGGGGAGCTGTTTTTT. Translation gives CASSEAGFNTGELFF.

This rearrangement joins TRBV5-1 to TRBJ2-1; 8 bases fit TRBD1. CDR1 is SGHRS and CDR2 is YFSETQ in the germline V gene. CDR3 length equals 19 residues. J was trimmed by 0 bases and V by 0 bases; bases with no gene match: 11. DNA of the CDR3: TGCGCCAGCAGCTTGGCTCTGGGGGACAGGTCGAGCTCCTACAATGAGCAGTTCTTC. Its translation: CASSLALGDRSSSYNEQFF.

This clonotype was picked up many times. The genes are TRBV20-1 and TRBJ2-4; a weak D match, TRBD1 (6 bases). Deletions cut 5 bases from V and 0 bases from J, with 11 bases between. This CDR3 comprises 14 residues. Germline CDR1 and CDR2: DFQATT and SNEGSKA (reference sequence). In DNA, the CDR3 is TGCAGTGCTCAAGACAGGCTAGCCAAAAACATTCAGTACTTC. Amino acid sequence: CSAQDRLAKNIQYF.

The V and J genes are TRBV7-9 and TRBJ1-2; a weak D match, TRBD1 (6 bases). V gave up 5 bases and J gave up 2 bases, with 15 bases separating them. Germline-derived CDR1 and CDR2 are SEHNR and FQNEAQ (reference sequence). This CDR3 spans 15 amino acids. The CDR3 region has the DNA TGTGCCAGCAGCACAACCGGGACACAAAACTATGGCTACACCTTC. Protein: CASSTTGTQNYGYTF. The full variable domain, its missing parts supplied by reference TRBV7-9 and TRBJ1-2, is DTGVSQNPRHKITKRGQNVTFRCDPISEHNRLYWYRQTLGQGPEFLTYFQNEAQLEKSRLLSDRFSAERPKGSFSTLEIQRTEQGDSAMYLCASSTTGTQNYGYTFGSGTRLTVV.

This clonotype was counted between two and nine times. CDR3 DNA sequence: TGTGCCACAGGGACAGAGAGCACAGATACGCAGTATTTT. Translating gives CATGTESTDTQYF. The chain recombines TRBV2 with TRBJ2-3, with 7 bases fitting TRBD1. This CDR3 is 13 amino acids long. Per the germline V gene, CDR1 is SNHLY and CDR2 is FYNNEI. Trimming removed 10 bases from V and 0 bases from J; junction bases left unmatched: 4.

This clonotype has just a few counts. The J gene is TRBJ2-5, the V gene TRBV7-2, with 12 nucleotides matching TRBD1. Germline lookup yields CDR1 SGHTA and CDR2 FQGNSA. Trimming took 5 bases from V and 5 from J; bases not matched to a gene: 6. The CDR3 has 15 amino acids. The CDR3, as DNA: TGTGCCAGCAGCCGAGGGACAGGGGGCTTTGAGACCCAGTACTTC. Residues: CASSRGTGGFETQYF.

This clonotype occurred many times. This chain joins TRBV18 and TRBJ1-1; the match to TRBD1 covers 7 bases. The V segment lost 8 bases and the J segment 7 bases; nucleotides outside the gene matches: 4. Germline V gene data show CDR1 as KGHSH and CDR2 as LQKENI. The CDR3 is made up of 11 amino acids. CDR3: CASVRDSEAFF. Written as DNA, the CDR3 is TGTGCCAGCGTCCGGGACAGTGAAGCTTTCTTT.

The table lists this clonotype with many counts. The chain has TRBV29-1 and TRBJ2-2; the D is unclear. Germline V lookup: CDR1 SQVTM, CDR2 ANQGSEA. The CDR3 is 14 residues long. V was pared by 7 bases and J by 4 bases, with 16 bases between. As DNA, the CDR3 is TGCAGCGCCGGAAAGCCAGCCTTCACCGGGGAGCTGTTTTTT. Translation: CSAGKPAFTGELFF.

This clonotype has only a few counts. The chain has TRBV28 and TRBJ1-5, with D possibly being TRBD1 (5 bases). Trimming took off 3 bases at V and 4 bases at J, with 13 bases between the two ends. This CDR3 is built from 15 residues. Germline CDR1 MDHEN, CDR2 SYDVKM. DNA of the CDR3: TGTGCCAGCAGTTTTGTAAGGGGAGGAAATCAGCCCCAGCATTTT. Protein product: CASSFVRGGNQPQHF.

The CDR3, as DNA: TGTGCCAGCGAGAGTGATAAATACGAGCAGTACTTC. Residues: CASESDKYEQYF. V gene TRBV9 combines with J gene TRBJ2-7; D gene unclear. Germline V gene data show CDR1 as SGDLS and CDR2 as YYNGEE. The CDR3 contains 12 residues. Trimming took off 7 bases at V and 4 bases at J, with 12 bases between the two ends.

This clonotype was recorded many times. The chain couples TRBV7-2 to TRBJ2-5, with D tentatively TRBD2 (6 bases). The CDR3 totals 14 residues. CDR1 and CDR2 (germline): SGHTA, FQGNSA. The V and J ends lost 1 base and 6 bases respectively, with 12 bases between them. The CDR3 reads CASSLELAIQTQYF. Written as DNA, the CDR3 is TGTGCCAGCAGCTTAGAACTAGCTATCCAGACCCAGTACTTC.